A selection of T cell receptor beta chains follows, all from one sample in a study of identical twins. TCRdb ran MiXCR on the 5' RACE reads and lists one entry per CDR3 protein. The table has about 100,000 distinct CDR3 sequences, about 5.6% seen once. The sample comprised memory T cells sorted from blood. All receptors derive from a woman between 45 and 65 years old in good health. The CDR3 runs from the conserved cysteine through the conserved F or W. The D gene is left open where the match is weak. Some rows mark clone size as missing; the rest say once, few, many or name a class of expanded clone.

>TRBV24-1|TRBJ2-7|few|TRBD2
TGTGCCACCAGTGACTTGGGACTAGCGGATAGGGTCATTGGACGGGAGCAGTACTTC
CATSDLGLADRVIGREQYF
>TRBV5-1|TRBJ2-2|many|.
TGCGCCAGCAGCTTGTTGGGTCCAATCGACACCGGGGAGCTGTTTTTT
CASSLLGPIDTGELFF
>TRBV12-3/TRBV12-4|TRBJ1-3|many|.
TGTGCCAGCAGTTTAAGCAAAGGAAACACCATATATTTT
CASSLSKGNTIYF
>TRBV29-1|TRBJ1-1|many|.
TGCAGCGCGACAGGGAACACTGAAGCTTTCTTT
CSATGNTEAFF
>TRBV2|TRBJ2-1|many|TRBD1
TGTGCCAGCATCGGGACAGGGCTGAATGAGCAGTTCTTC
CASIGTGLNEQFF
>TRBV19|TRBJ1-1|many|TRBD1
TGTGCCAGTAGTCCCGGGACAGGGGCAACTGAAGCTTTCTTT
CASSPGTGATEAFF
>TRBV30|TRBJ1-1|few|.
TGTGCCTGGAGTCCCCTGGGCCCCACCAGCACTGAAGCTTTCTTT
CAWSPLGPTSTEAFF
>TRBV19|TRBJ2-3|many|.
TGTGCCAGTAGTATGTATTTGGAGGGCCGGTCGACAGATACGCAGTATTTT
CASSMYLEGRSTDTQYF
>TRBV29-1|TRBJ2-1|many|.
TGCAGCGTTGGTCAGGGGTTAGGCAATGAGCAGTTCTTC
CSVGQGLGNEQFF
>TRBV3-1|TRBJ1-5|many|.
TGTGCCAGCAGCCAAGTGTATAGCAATCAGCCCCAGCATTTT
CASSQVYSNQPQHF
>TRBV2|TRBJ1-6|many|.
TGTGCCAGCAGTGGCGGGACACCGTCCTATAATTCACCCCTCCACTTT
CASSGGTPSYNSPLHF
>TRBV15|TRBJ2-2|many|TRBD2
TGTGCCACCAGCTTTACGACTAGCAACTCCGGGGAGCTGTTTTTT
CATSFTTSNSGELFF
>TRBV30|TRBJ2-2|.|.
TGTGCCTGGAGGGGGGGACAAGACACCGGGGAGCTGTTTTTT
CAWRGGQDTGELFF
>TRBV5-6|TRBJ2-5|once|TRBD2
TGTGCCAGCAGCCGAGTAGCGGGAGAAGGAGGGGTGACCCAGTACTTC
CASSRVAGEGGVTQYF
>TRBV7-9|TRBJ1-2|many|.
TGTGCCAGCAGCTTAGTGGTTCGGGGGTTCACCTTC
CASSLVVRGFTF
>TRBV30|TRBJ2-7|many|.
TGTGCCTGGAGTCGAGGGGACCTCTACGAGCAGTACTTC
CAWSRGDLYEQYF
>TRBV7-9|TRBJ2-3|many|.
TGTGCCAGCAGCTTATCCGGCAGTCCTGCAGATACGCAGTATTTT
CASSLSGSPADTQYF
>TRBV19|TRBJ2-1|many|.
TGTGCCAGTAGTATTAAGGGGACTACCTCAGGGGTCAATGAGCAGTTCTTC
CASSIKGTTSGVNEQFF
>TRBV6-2/TRBV6-3|TRBJ2-3|many|TRBD1
TGTGCCAGCAGTCTCCCGATAGGACAGGGGGCAGATACGCAGTATTTT
CASSLPIGQGADTQYF
>TRBV5-1|TRBJ1-2|many|TRBD1
TGCGCCAGCAGCTTGACCCCCAGGGGGGATGGCTACACCTTC
CASSLTPRGDGYTF
>TRBV25-1|TRBJ1-1|many|.
TGTGCCAGCACCCGAACCGGGATAAAAGCTTTCTTT
CASTRTGIKAFF
>TRBV12-3/TRBV12-4|TRBJ1-6|many|.
TGTGCCAGCAAACGGGACCCGAATTCACCCCTCCACTTT
CASKRDPNSPLHF
>TRBV6-5|TRBJ1-1|many|.
TGTGCCAGCAGTTTAGAGAATATTGGCACTGAAGCTTTCTTT
CASSLENIGTEAFF
>TRBV10-3|TRBJ1-3|many|.
TGTGCCATCAGAGAGCTCTCTGGAAACACCATATATTTT
CAIRELSGNTIYF
>TRBV6-1|TRBJ2-6|.|.
TGTGCCAGCAGTGAAGGAGGGGGATCTGGGGCCAACGTCCTGACTTTC
CASSEGGGSGANVLTF
>TRBV11-3|TRBJ2-2|.|TRBD2
TGTGCCAGCAGCGCAGGACCGGGACTAGCGGGGTATAACACCGGGGAGCTGTTTTTT
CASSAGPGLAGYNTGELFF
>TRBV30|TRBJ2-1|many|TRBD2
TGCGGCCTAGCGGGGTTAGGGTACAATGAGCAGTTCTTC
CGLAGLGYNEQFF
>TRBV20-1|TRBJ1-1|few|.
TGCAGTGCTAGTCCCACCGGCAGGGGCGCTGAAGCTTTCTTT
CSASPTGRGAEAFF
>TRBV7-2|TRBJ2-3|few|.
TGTGCCAGCAGCACCCTTCGGGGGACGCAGTATTTT
CASSTLRGTQYF
>TRBV28|TRBJ2-5|many|.
TGTGCCAGCTCCCAACCGGGACGACAATACTTC
CASSQPGRQYF
>TRBV6-1|TRBJ1-4|few|.
TGTGCCAGCGTCGCAACTAATGAAAAACTGTTTTTT
CASVATNEKLFF
>TRBV12-3/TRBV12-4|TRBJ2-3|many|TRBD2
TGTGCCAGCAGCAAGTTGGTAGCGGGAGCGGATACGCAGTATTTT
CASSKLVAGADTQYF
>TRBV28|TRBJ2-2|many|TRBD1
TGTGCCAGCAGCACAGGGGCCGGGGAGCTGTTTTTT
CASSTGAGELFF
>TRBV12-3/TRBV12-4|TRBJ1-4|many|TRBD1
TGTGCCAGCAGTCTACTTGGACAGGGTGGGGAAAAACTGTTTTTT
CASSLLGQGGEKLFF
>TRBV2|TRBJ2-2|many|TRBD1
TGTGCCAGCAGTGATGGACAGGGGGCTTGGGGGGAGCTGTTTTTT
CASSDGQGAWGELFF
>TRBV4-2|TRBJ1-5|many|.
TGTGCCAGCAGCCAAGGGGGGAAAGACACCCAGCCCCAGCATTTT
CASSQGGKDTQPQHF
>TRBV20-1|TRBJ1-2|many|.
TGCAGCATACAGAGGGGGGGTAACTATGGCTACACCTTC
CSIQRGGNYGYTF
>TRBV12-3/TRBV12-4|TRBJ1-4|many|.
TGTGCCAGCAGTTACGACATAGCGGCGACTAATGAAAAACTGTTTTTT
CASSYDIAATNEKLFF
>TRBV18|TRBJ1-2|many|.
TGTGCCAGCTCACCAGGGGGTGGCTACACCTTC
CASSPGGGYTF
>TRBV30|TRBJ1-1|few|.
TGTGCCTGCCCGGGGCGGGGGAGTATTGAAGCTTTCTTT
CACPGRGSIEAFF
>TRBV10-3|TRBJ2-2|many|.
TGTGCCATCAGTGGCAGGGCTAGCGAATCGATCGGGGAGCTGTTTTTT
CAISGRASESIGELFF
>TRBV11-3|TRBJ1-3|few|.
TGTGCCAGCAGCTTATCTCCAGGGAGTTTGCGTGACACCATATATTTT
CASSLSPGSLRDTIYF
>TRBV3-1|TRBJ2-4|few|.
TGTGCCAGCAGCCGGAATGGGCCCTTTACCAAAAACATTCAGTACTTC
CASSRNGPFTKNIQYF
>TRBV27|TRBJ1-4|many|.
TGTGCCAGCAGATTGAGAGGGGAAAATGAAAAACTGTTTTTT
CASRLRGENEKLFF
>TRBV21-1|TRBJ1-6|many|.
TGTGCCAGCAGCAAAGCCCTCCCCCCGGGGTATAATTCACCCCTCCACTTT
CASSKALPPGYNSPLHF
>TRBV5-1|TRBJ1-1|few|.
TGCGCCAGCAGGACTTACCGGGACGGGACTGAAGCTTTCTTT
CASRTYRDGTEAFF
>TRBV7-3|TRBJ2-1|many|.
TGTGCCAGCAGCTTCGTGGTTCCCAATGAGCAGTTCTTC
CASSFVVPNEQFF